Each of the 10 T cell receptor beta chains below was sequenced from the same sample in a study of radiation and T cells in renal cell carcinoma. TCRdb's copy holds only in-frame clones and misses some; the assay was immunoSEQ multiplex PCR. The sample consists of 160,000 or so clones, 80% to 90% of them appearing once. Time point reported: blood 2 weeks post-SBRT. As for treatment: 15 Gy SBRT to primary tumor, nephrectomy 4 weeks later. The source material was blood, sampled from a patient whose treatment included radiotherapy and nephrectomy. The receptors here all came from a woman in her forties or fifties with renal cell carcinoma.

CDR3 region: CASSPRRTPSYEQYF. The CDR3, as DNA: TGTGCCAGCAGCCCTCGGCGGACACCCAGCTACGAGCAGTACTTC. The chain links TRBV7-2 to TRBJ2-7, with D possibly matching TRBD1 (5 bases). Trimming shortened V by 5 bases and J by 3 bases, and 17 bases separated the two germline ends. The CDR3 is 15 residues long. Germline V gives CDR1 SGHTA, CDR2 FQGNSA.

V and J are TRBV19 and TRBJ2-3; unclear D gene. Germline V lookup: CDR1 LNHDA, CDR2 SQIVND (reference sequence). This CDR3 is 11 amino acids long. V was pared by 7 bases and J by 6 bases, with 8 bases between. CDR3 protein: CASKWWDTQYF. In nucleotides, the CDR3 is TGTGCCAGTAAATGGTGGGATACGCAGTATTTT.

The V and J genes are TRBV30 and TRBJ1-3; tentatively, D is TRBD1 (5 bases). V lost 0 bases, J lost 1 base, and 10 bases lay in between. The germline CDR1 and CDR2 sequences are GTSNPN and SVGIG (reference sequence). The CDR3 contains 15 residues. This chain's CDR3 is CAWSVLGGSGNTIYF. DNA for the CDR3: TGTGCCTGGAGTGTACTGGGGGGTTCTGGAAACACCATATATTTT.

This clone was seen only once. This chain connects TRBV5-4 to TRBJ1-1; D is uncertain. The CDR3 extends over 16 amino acids. Per germline, CDR1 SGHNT and CDR2 YYREEE (reference sequence). The ends were cut back, 0 bases at V and 4 bases at J, with 16 bases in the middle. The CDR3 DNA follows: TGTGCCAGCAGCTTGGCCCCTTACCCCGGGAGCACTGAAGCTTTCTTT. It specifies CASSLAPYPGSTEAFF.

The CDR3 here is CASSELGAAKNIQYF. In DNA form, the CDR3 reads TGTGCCAGCAGCGAATTAGGGGCGGCCAAAAACATTCAGTACTTC. The V call is TRBV6-5, the J call TRBJ2-4, with TRBD1 as a possible D gene (5 bases). The V end was cut by 6 bases, the J end by 1 base, with 13 bases between. CDR3 length equals 15 residues. CDR1 and CDR2 from the germline V gene are MNHEY and SVGAGI.

CDR3 amino acids: CASGMTATGTRANQPQHF. DNA of the CDR3: TGTGCTAGTGGAATGACAGCTACCGGGACTAGAGCGAATCAGCCCCAGCATTTT. V and J are TRBV12-5 and TRBJ1-5, with a tentative D call TRBD1 (5 bases). V was shortened by 6 bases and J by 4 bases, with 25 bases between the two germline ends. Germline CDR1 is LGHNT and CDR2 is FRNRAP. The CDR3 has 18 amino acids.

The genes are TRBV11-2 and TRBJ2-1; a weak D match, TRBD2 (6 bases). Germline V lookup: CDR1 SGHAT, CDR2 FQNNGV. V lost 3 bases, J lost 0 bases, and 9 bases lay in between. This CDR3 region has 15 residues. CDR3 loop: CASSLSGGSYNEQFF. The CDR3, as DNA: TGTGCCAGCAGCTTGTCCGGGGGCTCCTACAATGAGCAGTTCTTC.

This clone was counted only a few times. This sequence joins TRBV6-5 and TRBJ2-3; D gene uncertain. Germline V lookup: CDR1 MNHEY, CDR2 SVGAGI. V gave up 2 bases and J gave up 6 bases, with 9 bases separating them. This CDR3 region has 13 residues. DNA for the CDR3: TGTGCCAGCAGTTACGACGGATTTGATACGCAGTATTTT. It translates to CASSYDGFDTQYF.

The chain is built from TRBV5-1 and TRBJ2-2, with D perhaps matching TRBD2 (7 bases). Germline-derived CDR1 and CDR2 are SGHRS and YFSETQ. Trimming took 0 bases from V and 5 from J, leaving 14 bases between them. This CDR3 has 16 residues. The CDR3 protein is CASSLAPGGGTGELFF. The CDR3 DNA follows: TGCGCCAGCAGCTTGGCCCCGGGGGGCGGGACCGGGGAGCTGTTTTTT.

The chain uses TRBV11-3 and TRBJ2-6; 7 bases are shared with TRBD1. This CDR3 region has 17 residues. V shed 4 bases, J shed 1 base, and the junction held 7 bases outside the gene matches. CDR1 is SGHNT, CDR2 YENEEA, per germline. CDR3: CASSSDRSKSGANVLTF. The CDR3 nucleotides are TGTGCCAGCAGCTCGGACAGGTCAAAATCTGGGGCCAACGTCCTGACTTTC.